The rows below give T cell receptor beta chains drawn from one sample of a study of OX40 agonist ivuxolimab in advanced cancers. The repertoire was sequenced with immunoSEQ multiplex PCR; TCRdb's copy has only in-frame clones and lacks some. The sample carries 40,000 to 45,000 clones, 65% to 85% recorded once. The source was CD4+ or CD8+ T cells sorted from blood, collected in a trial of the OX40 agonist ivuxolimab. These receptors originate from an adult with an advanced solid tumor such as melanoma, head and neck, liver or kidney cancer. Both conserved end residues are part of each CDR3. Each record gives: D gene, J gene, clone size, V gene, CDR3 DNA, CDR3 protein. D genes are given only for firm matches. Expanded clones are given a class, and other clones once, few, many or no size at all.

TRBD1	TRBJ1-4	.	TRBV11-2	TGTGCCAGCAGCTCGGAGACAGGGGTCGGCGAAAAACTGTTTTTT	CASSSETGVGEKLFF
.	TRBJ2-7	.	TRBV27	TGTGCCAGCAGTTTAACCCGACAGATTCTAACCTACGAGCAGTACTTC	CASSLTRQILTYEQYF
TRBD2	TRBJ2-5	.	TRBV7-8	TGTGCCAGCAGCACCAACCTTCAAGCGGGAGGGTTTGAGACCCAGTACTTC	CASSTNLQAGGFETQYF
TRBD1	TRBJ1-2	.	TRBV11-2	TGTGCCAGCAGCGCTACCAGACAGGGGAGAGGAGGCTACACCTTC	CASSATRQGRGGYTF
TRBD1	TRBJ2-5	.	TRBV7-6	TGTGCCAGCAGCTTAGGGGGACAGAAGACCCAGTACTTC	CASSLGGQKTQYF
TRBD2	TRBJ2-7	.	TRBV7-9	TGTGCCAGCAGCTTCGGACTAGCGGGGGCCTACGAGCAGTACTTC	CASSFGLAGAYEQYF
TRBD2	TRBJ2-7	.	TRBV7-8	TGTGCCAGCAGCTTAGGACTAGCGGGAGATCGGTCCTACGAGCAGTACTTC	CASSLGLAGDRSYEQYF
.	TRBJ1-2	.	TRBV30	TGTGCCTGGAGTGTACAAATAAACTATGGCTACACCTTC	CAWSVQINYGYTF
.	TRBJ1-2	.	TRBV6-1	TGTGCCGTACTGTGGGGGGGCGCGTTAATAGGGTACACCTTC	CAVLWGGALIGYTF
.	TRBJ2-5	.	TRBV18	TGTGCCAGCTCACCACTAAGAGGGCCGGAGACCCAGTACTTC	CASSPLRGPETQYF
TRBD2	TRBJ2-2	.	TRBV30	TGTGCCTGGGGGAAGCGGGAGCACACCGGGGAGCTGTTTTTT	CAWGKREHTGELFF
.	TRBJ1-4	.	TRBV19	TGTGCCAGTAGTCCCCGGGCGGTCGCGACTAATGAAAAACTGTTTTTT	CASSPRAVATNEKLFF
.	TRBJ2-7	.	TRBV7-2	TGTGCCAGCAGCCCCGGACCGACCTACGAGCAGTACTTC	CASSPGPTYEQYF
TRBD1	TRBJ1-2	.	TRBV28	TGTGCCAGCAGTTTCCAGGGCAGGACAGGGGAAATTGGCTACACCTTC	CASSFQGRTGEIGYTF
TRBD1	TRBJ1-2	.	TRBV27	TGTGCCAGCAGTCCAGGGGGCTTCGCTGGCTACACCTTC	CASSPGGFAGYTF
TRBD2	TRBJ2-7	.	TRBV4-2	TGTGCCAGCAGCCATGGACTAGCGGATACCTACGAGCAGTACTTC	CASSHGLADTYEQYF
.	TRBJ1-5	.	TRBV7-2	TGTGCCAGCAGCTTAGGCCCGGCAGGGAACAATCAGCCCCAGCATTTT	CASSLGPAGNNQPQHF
.	TRBJ2-7	few	TRBV7-2	TGTGCCAGCAGCTTAGGTGCATGGCAGAACGGGGTTTCCTACGAGCAGTACTTC	CASSLGAWQNGVSYEQYF
TRBD2	TRBJ2-1	.	TRBV2	TGTGCCAGCACTTTTACTAGCGGTGAGCAGTTCTTC	CASTFTSGEQFF
TRBD1	TRBJ1-4	.	TRBV9	TGTGCCAGCAGCGTTTCGTTTACAGGGGACGAAAAACTGTTTTTT	CASSVSFTGDEKLFF
TRBD1	TRBJ1-2	.	TRBV2	TGTGCCAGCAAGGACAGGATATTGACCTATGGCTACACCTTC	CASKDRILTYGYTF
TRBD2	TRBJ2-1	once	TRBV11-3	TGTGCCAGCAGCCCGCGAGGGGTAGCGGGATTGAATGAGCAGTTCTTC	CASSPRGVAGLNEQFF
TRBD1	TRBJ1-4	once	TRBV15	TGTGCCACCAGCAGTATCCAGGGGGTGATTGAAAAACTGTTTTTT	CATSSIQGVIEKLFF
TRBD2	TRBJ2-3	.	TRBV5-1	TGCGCCAGCAGATGGCGGGAGGCGGAAGATACGCAGTATTTT	CASRWREAEDTQYF
.	TRBJ2-1	.	TRBV15	TGTGCCACCAGCAGGGATCTGAGTGGCAATGAGCAGTTCTTC	CATSRDLSGNEQFF
.	TRBJ1-1	few	TRBV2	TGTGCCAGCAGTGGGAATGGGGGGCTCGGCACTGAAGCTTTCTTT	CASSGNGGLGTEAFF
TRBD2	TRBJ2-2	.	TRBV11-2	TGTGCCAGCAGTTCGACTAGCGGGAGAGTCGGGGAGCTGTTTTTT	CASSSTSGRVGELFF
.	TRBJ2-3	.	TRBV9	TGTGCCAGCAGCGTAGGCACCCATGGCGATACGCAGTATTTT	CASSVGTHGDTQYF
.	TRBJ2-7	.	TRBV7-2	TGTGCCAGCGCAAACGGTCAGGGGAGCTCCTACGAGCAGTACTTC	CASANGQGSSYEQYF
TRBD2	TRBJ2-5	.	TRBV30	TGTGCCTGGAGTGTGGGGGGGCAAGAGACCCAGTACTTC	CAWSVGGQETQYF
TRBD2	TRBJ2-1	.	TRBV7-7	TGTGCCAGCAGCTTAGGGCTAGCGGGCTACAATGAGCAGTTCTTC	CASSLGLAGYNEQFF
TRBD2	TRBJ2-7	.	TRBV7-9	TGTGCCAGCAGCTTACTAGCGGGAGGCCCTAGCTCCTACGAGCAGTACTTC	CASSLLAGGPSSYEQYF
.	TRBJ1-2	few	TRBV6-4	TGTGCCAGCAGTGCTATGGGGGGGTCCGGTGGCTACACCTTC	CASSAMGGSGGYTF
.	TRBJ2-5	.	TRBV2	TGTGCCAGCAACCGACCAACGGAAGAGACCCAGTACTTC	CASNRPTEETQYF
TRBD1	TRBJ2-1	.	TRBV29-1	TGCAGCGTTCACGCAGGGGGCAATGAGCAGTTCTTC	CSVHAGGNEQFF
.	TRBJ2-5	.	TRBV7-9	TGTGCCAGCAGCCAGACTAGTGGCCTAGAGACCCAGTACTTC	CASSQTSGLETQYF
TRBD1	TRBJ1-4	.	TRBV19	TGTGCCAGTAGTTCCCCGGACAGGGACATTAATGAAAAACTGTTTTTT	CASSSPDRDINEKLFF
.	TRBJ1-2	.	TRBV2	TGTGCCAGCAACTTCGTTCAGGGAGCAGATGGCTACACCTTC	CASNFVQGADGYTF
.	TRBJ1-1	.	TRBV5-1	TGCGCCAGCAGCTCCGAGACAGGACTGGCTTTCTTT	CASSSETGLAFF
TRBD1	TRBJ1-2	.	TRBV7-9	TGTGCCAGCAGCTTCCTAGGACAGGGGTGGATGTCGAGTGGCTACACCTTC	CASSFLGQGWMSSGYTF
.	TRBJ2-7	.	TRBV4-1	TGCGCCAGCAGTGTACGTAGCGGACCCTACGAGCAGTACTTC	CASSVRSGPYEQYF
.	TRBJ2-3	.	TRBV5-4	TGTGCCAGCAGCCCCGGACTAACCACAGATACGCAGTATTTT	CASSPGLTTDTQYF
.	TRBJ2-3	.	TRBV5-1	TGCGCCAGCAGCTCCACCACTAGCTACAGAAGGCAGTATTTT	CASSSTTSYRRQYF
TRBD1	TRBJ2-2	.	TRBV19	TGTGCCAGTAGTATCCCACAGGGGGGACTCACCGGGGAGCTGTTTTTT	CASSIPQGGLTGELFF
.	TRBJ2-7	.	TRBV14	TGTGCCAGCAGCCAAGGGATCTGGCGGGACGGGGACGAGCAGTACTTC	CASSQGIWRDGDEQYF
.	TRBJ2-2	few	TRBV7-2	TGTGCCAGCAGCTTAGGCCGGCCAGCCGGGGAGCTGTTTTTT	CASSLGRPAGELFF
TRBD2	TRBJ2-1	.	TRBV5-1	TGCGCCAGCAGCTTGATCCTGGTAGCGGGAGGACGTGAGCAGTTCTTC	CASSLILVAGGREQFF
.	TRBJ1-1	.	TRBV5-1	TGCGCCAGCAGCTTGATGTCCCAGAGTGGGGCTTTCTTT	CASSLMSQSGAFF
.	TRBJ1-1	.	TRBV5-5	TGTGCCAGCAGCTTGGAGGCGGGAGAAATCATGAACACTGAAGCTTTCTTT	CASSLEAGEIMNTEAFF
.	TRBJ1-1	.	TRBV6-5	TGTGCCAGCAGTTTCTTCGAGGGGGAGACCGAAGCTTTCTTT	CASSFFEGETEAFF
.	TRBJ2-7	.	TRBV19	TGTGCCAGTAGTATAGATCGAATTTCCTACGAGCAGTACTTC	CASSIDRISYEQYF
.	TRBJ1-1	.	TRBV19	TGTGCCAGTAACCAGAGCAGTCGCCGTTTCGTCACTGAAGCTTTCTTT	CASNQSSRRFVTEAFF
.	TRBJ2-1	.	TRBV6-4	TGTGCCAGCACGGGCAGCCCTAGGGGTGAGCAGTTCTTC	CASTGSPRGEQFF
.	TRBJ1-1	.	TRBV10-3	TGTGCCATCAGCCTCACAGGGAACACTGAAGCTTTCTTT	CAISLTGNTEAFF